A selection of T cell receptor beta chains follows, all from one sample in a study of vaccination and CD4 T cells after COVID-19. These receptors' targets are unknown. TCRdb passed the PCR reads through MiXCR, listing each CDR3 protein once. The sample lists fewer than 15,000 distinct CDR3 sequences, about 54% occurring once. The material sequenced was CD4+ T cells from blood, cultured in vitro. The origin of the receptors is a human donor who had recovered from COVID-19. Both conserved end residues are part of each CDR3. Fields, in order: clone size, J gene, D gene, V gene, CDR3 DNA, CDR3 protein. The D gene is left open where the match is weak. Rows give clone size only sometimes, using once, few, many, or a class for an expanded clone.

clone_size: .; j_call: TRBJ2-3; d_call: TRBD2; v_call: TRBV19; cdr3_nt: TGTGCCAGTAGTATAGCGTCTAGCGGGACACCCTCGGGGGGAGATACGCAGTATTTT; cdr3_aa: CASSIASSGTPSGGDTQYF
clone_size: .; j_call: TRBJ1-6; d_call: .; v_call: TRBV7-9; cdr3_nt: TGTGCCAGCAGCCGTGCGGGCTATAATTCACCCCTCCACTTT; cdr3_aa: CASSRAGYNSPLHF
clone_size: .; j_call: TRBJ1-2; d_call: .; v_call: TRBV11-2; cdr3_nt: TGTGCCAGCAGCTCCGTCAGACGGACGCGTAACTATGGCTACACCTTC; cdr3_aa: CASSSVRRTRNYGYTF
clone_size: .; j_call: TRBJ2-5; d_call: .; v_call: TRBV29-1; cdr3_nt: TGCAGCGTTGCGGTAATCGAGACCCAGTACTTC; cdr3_aa: CSVAVIETQYF
clone_size: .; j_call: TRBJ1-6; d_call: .; v_call: TRBV7-5; cdr3_nt: .; cdr3_aa: CISVPEVGTVGNSPLHF
clone_size: .; j_call: TRBJ1-5; d_call: TRBD1; v_call: TRBV7-2; cdr3_nt: TGTGCCAGCAGCTCCACGGGACAGAATAATCAGCCCCAGCATTTT; cdr3_aa: CASSSTGQNNQPQHF
clone_size: once; j_call: TRBJ2-7; d_call: TRBD2; v_call: TRBV9; cdr3_nt: TGTGCCAGCAGCGTTTACGGGACTACACGTCCCTACGAGCAGTACTTC; cdr3_aa: CASSVYGTTRPYEQYF
clone_size: .; j_call: TRBJ2-7; d_call: TRBD1; v_call: TRBV30; cdr3_nt: TGTGCCGGGACAGGGGAAGGATCCTACGAGCAGTACTTC; cdr3_aa: CAGTGEGSYEQYF
clone_size: .; j_call: TRBJ1-1; d_call: .; v_call: TRBV7-9; cdr3_nt: TGTGCCAGCAGCGTAGCCGGGCCTCTGGACACTGAAGCTTTCTTT; cdr3_aa: CASSVAGPLDTEAFF
clone_size: .; j_call: TRBJ2-1; d_call: TRBD2; v_call: TRBV24-1; cdr3_nt: TGTGCCACCAGTGAGGCGGGAGGGCACAATGAGCAGTTCTTC; cdr3_aa: CATSEAGGHNEQFF
clone_size: .; j_call: TRBJ1-5; d_call: .; v_call: TRBV6-1; cdr3_nt: TGTGCCAGCAGTGAAGAAGGGACCCCCAATCAGCCCCAGCATTTT; cdr3_aa: CASSEEGTPNQPQHF
clone_size: .; j_call: TRBJ2-2; d_call: TRBD1; v_call: TRBV4-3; cdr3_nt: TGCGCCAGCAGCCCCGGGACAGGGGGCGTTGCCGGGGAGCTGTTTTTT; cdr3_aa: CASSPGTGGVAGELFF
clone_size: .; j_call: TRBJ2-7; d_call: .; v_call: TRBV6-2/TRBV6-3; cdr3_nt: TGTGCCAGCACCTTCAGTCAAATCACCTACGAGCAGTACTTC; cdr3_aa: CASTFSQITYEQYF
clone_size: few; j_call: TRBJ2-7; d_call: .; v_call: TRBV7-9; cdr3_nt: TGTGCCAGCAGCCGATCGGGGGCCGAGCAGTACTTC; cdr3_aa: CASSRSGAEQYF
clone_size: .; j_call: TRBJ2-1; d_call: .; v_call: TRBV6-1; cdr3_nt: TGTGCCAGCATGGGACCAAGAAACAATGAGCAGTTCTTC; cdr3_aa: CASMGPRNNEQFF
clone_size: .; j_call: TRBJ2-7; d_call: .; v_call: TRBV6-2/TRBV6-3; cdr3_nt: TGTGCCAGCGTAGGACGGAGCACCTACGAGCAGTACTTC; cdr3_aa: CASVGRSTYEQYF
clone_size: .; j_call: TRBJ2-1; d_call: TRBD2; v_call: TRBV6-1; cdr3_nt: TGTGCCAGCACCGTAAGCGGGAGGGCAGGTAATGAGCAGTTCTTC; cdr3_aa: CASTVSGRAGNEQFF
clone_size: .; j_call: TRBJ2-1; d_call: .; v_call: TRBV19; cdr3_nt: TGTGCCAGTAGTGGCGGCACCTGGACCTACAATGAGCAGTTCTTC; cdr3_aa: CASSGGTWTYNEQFF
clone_size: few; j_call: TRBJ1-4; d_call: .; v_call: TRBV28; cdr3_nt: TGTGCCAGCAGTAGAGGGGTAGAAAAACTGTTTTTT; cdr3_aa: CASSRGVEKLFF
clone_size: few; j_call: TRBJ1-5; d_call: .; v_call: TRBV30; cdr3_nt: TGTGCCTGGAGTGGAGGAGGGAATCAGCCCCAGCATTTT; cdr3_aa: CAWSGGGNQPQHF
clone_size: .; j_call: TRBJ2-5; d_call: .; v_call: TRBV6-1; cdr3_nt: TGTGCCAGCAATCCCCGGACAGAAGATCAAGAGACCCAGTACTTC; cdr3_aa: CASNPRTEDQETQYF
clone_size: .; j_call: TRBJ2-2; d_call: .; v_call: TRBV5-1; cdr3_nt: TGCGCCAGCACCCTCACAGTGGACAGTAACACCGGGGAGCTGTTTTTT; cdr3_aa: CASTLTVDSNTGELFF
clone_size: once; j_call: TRBJ2-1; d_call: TRBD2; v_call: TRBV7-6; cdr3_nt: TGTGCCAGCAGCTCCAGGGGGACTAGCGGATACAATGAGCAGTTCTTC; cdr3_aa: CASSSRGTSGYNEQFF
clone_size: .; j_call: TRBJ2-5; d_call: TRBD1; v_call: TRBV5-1; cdr3_nt: TGCGCCAGCAGAGACAGGGGGCTAGAGACCCAGTACTTC; cdr3_aa: CASRDRGLETQYF
clone_size: .; j_call: TRBJ2-3; d_call: .; v_call: TRBV29-1; cdr3_nt: TGCAGCGTCGCCCGACAGAGGAGCACAGATACGCAGTATTTT; cdr3_aa: CSVARQRSTDTQYF